The sequence of this T cell receptor beta chain was determined in a study of blood T cell repertoires in COVID-19 (dated by TCRdb to the early 2020s). Describing the broader study: The collaborator samples originated in the United States, Italy and Spain and spanned the acute and convalescent phases of COVID-19. The prospective study material was composed of cDNA or gDNA derived from T cells, B-cell-depleted T cells, or PBMCs. Deeply sampled blood TCRbeta repertoires from subjects exposed to, actively infected with, or recovered from COVID-19 were included in the dataset. A freely available public database, intended as a resource for researchers studying the immune response to SARS-CoV-2, is where the repertoires were released. The samples were drawn from the first 160 participants of the ongoing ImmuneRACE study and from about 1,200 subjects provided by 6 global collaborators. A de-identified subject ID, COVID-19 status, age in years and sex were almost always included in the sample metadata. Where available, HLA class I and class II types were obtained from metadata supplied by the sample provider rather than from assay-based typing.

Broad study findings and their caveats: Clinical and demographic metadata were provided uncurated, with the amount varying by source and participant.

The germline V gene (reference sequence) gives CDR1 as GTSNPN and CDR2 as SVGIG. Inclusive of the bounding cysteine and phenylalanine, the CDR3 is 14 residues long. Only the CDR3 region is kept as DNA, spanning 42 bases read in frame from base 1. Trimming removed 0 bases from V and 0 bases from J, leaving 6 bases between the germline ends. Whole blood was collected in K2EDTA tubes by collaborating institutions according to the institutions' own protocols. For TCRbeta analysis, collaborators shipped samples in one of three forms: frozen whole blood, isolated PBMCs, or DNA extracted from either of those sample types. TCRbeta CDR3 regions were amplified from genomic DNA using the immunoSEQ Assay, a bias-controlled multiplex PCR. Under the source paper's analysis protocol: Nucleated cell counts per sample were estimated from amplification of reference gene primers within the assay. To quantify the absolute abundance of each unique TCRbeta CDR3 rearrangement, sequence reads were collapsed and filtered. For each sample, productive Simpson clonality was calculated by taking the square root of Simpson's diversity index across productive rearrangements. The clones in this table, taken by TCRdb from immuneACCESS, are in-frame only. Not every clone is retained; where verified, under half of the shortfall comes from an unresolved V gene, and the cause of the rest is unknown. Clone size and V and J calls were adopted from that table, with D and trimming inferred from the DNA. The sample table lists around 200,000 clones, around 83% of them with a count of one. About 7% of the sample lies in the top ten.

Points on this clone: Which antigen it targets is not known. No per-base quality is available; no much larger clone lies one base away.

The chain joins TRBV30 to TRBJ1-3; the D gene cannot be resolved reliably. Sequenced input: peripheral blood. This receptor was identified in a woman at least 80 years old in a cohort sampled during active or convalescent COVID-19. Here is the DNA: TGTGCCTGGAGTGTACCACTCTCTGGAAACACCATATATTTT. Translated, this is CAWSVPLSGNTIYF.